This T cell receptor (beta chain) was documented in a study of T cells expressing NK-cell markers. Overall study: Most of the eight sequenced donors tested HCMV-seropositive; one tested seronegative. The study's findings and limits: As a fraction of CD8+ T cells, dominant NKG2C+ clonotypes reached about 1.0-7.5% in more than five donors. Whether expanded NKG2C+ T cell clones were HCMV specific stayed uncertain.

Looked up from germline, CDR1 is SGHRS and CDR2 is YFSETQ. The CDR3 runs 15 residues. As concerns this clonotype: Antigen specificity is unknown.

TCR beta cDNA was made by 5'RACE template switching with UMIs. For each CDR3 protein, TCRdb gives one entry from its re-call of the 5' RACE reads, without DNA. The table for this sample gives about 150,000 distinct CDR3 sequences. Source material: blood T cells: a sorted CD56 or NKG2C T cell subset, CD4+ or CD8+ T cells, or bulk PBMC T cells (not recorded which). The TCR comes from a woman aged 45-65 years in good health. The chain uses TRBV5-1 and TRBJ2-5; lacking DNA, the TRBD1 call made by TCRdb goes unchecked. The CDR3 is CASSLGTGGQETQYF.